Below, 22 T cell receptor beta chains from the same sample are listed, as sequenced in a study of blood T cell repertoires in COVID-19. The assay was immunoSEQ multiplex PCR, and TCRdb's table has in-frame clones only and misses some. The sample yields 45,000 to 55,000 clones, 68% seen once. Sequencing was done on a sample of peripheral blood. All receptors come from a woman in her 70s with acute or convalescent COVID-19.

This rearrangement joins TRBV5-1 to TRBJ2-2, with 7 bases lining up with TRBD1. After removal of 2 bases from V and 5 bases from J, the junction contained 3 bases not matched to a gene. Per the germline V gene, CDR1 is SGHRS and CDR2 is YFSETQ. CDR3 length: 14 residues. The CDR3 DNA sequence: TGCGCCAGCAGCTTTCAACAGGGGACCGGGGAGCTGTTTTTT. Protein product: CASSFQQGTGELFF.

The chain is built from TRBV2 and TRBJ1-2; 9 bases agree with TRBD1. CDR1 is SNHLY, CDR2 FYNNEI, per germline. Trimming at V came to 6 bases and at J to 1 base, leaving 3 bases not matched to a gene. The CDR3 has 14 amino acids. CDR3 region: CASRGTGINYGYTF. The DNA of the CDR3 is TGTGCCAGCAGGGGGACAGGGATTAACTATGGCTACACCTTC.

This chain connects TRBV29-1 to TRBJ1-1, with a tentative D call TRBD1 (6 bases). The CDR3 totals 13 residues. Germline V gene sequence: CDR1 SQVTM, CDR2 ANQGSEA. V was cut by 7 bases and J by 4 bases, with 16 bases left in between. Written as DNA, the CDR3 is TGCAGCGGTGGGGCAGGGGTTTCCACTGAAGCTTTCTTT. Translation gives CSGGAGVSTEAFF.

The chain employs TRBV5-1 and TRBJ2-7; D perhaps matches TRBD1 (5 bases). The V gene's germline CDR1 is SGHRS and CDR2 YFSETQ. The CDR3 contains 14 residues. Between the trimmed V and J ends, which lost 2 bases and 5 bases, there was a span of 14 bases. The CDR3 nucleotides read TGCGCCAGCAGCTTCCAGGGTTTTTCCGACGAGCAGTACTTC. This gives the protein CASSFQGFSDEQYF. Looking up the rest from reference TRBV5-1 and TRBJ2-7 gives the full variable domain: KAGVTQTPRYLIKTRGQQVTLSCSPISGHRSVSWYQQTPGQGLQFLFEYFSETQRNKGNFPGRFSGRQFSNSRSEMNVSTLELGDSALYLCASSFQGFSDEQYFGPGTRLTVT.

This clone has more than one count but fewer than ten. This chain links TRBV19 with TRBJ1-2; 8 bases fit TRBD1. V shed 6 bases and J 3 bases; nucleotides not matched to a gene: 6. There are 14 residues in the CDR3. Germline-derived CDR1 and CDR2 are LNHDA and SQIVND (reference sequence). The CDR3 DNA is TGTGCCAGTAGGAACATGGACAGGGACTATGGCTACACCTTC. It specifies CASRNMDRDYGYTF.

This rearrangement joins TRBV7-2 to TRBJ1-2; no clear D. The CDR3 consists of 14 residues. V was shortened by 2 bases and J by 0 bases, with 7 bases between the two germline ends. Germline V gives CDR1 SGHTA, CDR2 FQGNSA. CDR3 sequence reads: CASSLQVSNYGYTF. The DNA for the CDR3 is TGTGCCAGCAGCTTACAGGTCTCTAACTATGGCTACACCTTC.

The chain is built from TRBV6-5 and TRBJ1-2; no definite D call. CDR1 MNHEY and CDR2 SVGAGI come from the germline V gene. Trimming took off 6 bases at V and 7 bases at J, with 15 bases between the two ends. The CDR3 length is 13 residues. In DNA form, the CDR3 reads TGTGCCAGCAGCTACGAGCAATCAGGTGGCTACACCTTC. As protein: CASSYEQSGGYTF.

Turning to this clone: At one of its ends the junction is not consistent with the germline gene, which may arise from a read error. The CDR3 bases are TGTGCCAGCAGCTTGGGGGGGTCGGGACAGGGTTGCCGGGGAGCTGTTTTT. Translating gives CASSLGGSGQGCRGAVF. The chain recombines TRBV5-4 with TRBJ2-2; the match to TRBD1 covers 9 bases. CDR1 is SGHNT and CDR2 is YYREEE in the germline V gene (reference sequence). The CDR3 has 17 amino acids.

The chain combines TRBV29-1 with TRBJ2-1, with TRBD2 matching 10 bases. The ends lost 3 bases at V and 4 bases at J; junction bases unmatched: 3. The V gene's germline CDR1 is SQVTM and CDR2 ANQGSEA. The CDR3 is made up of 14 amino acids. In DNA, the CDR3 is TGCAGCGTTGACCGGACTAGCGGATACAATGAGCAGTTCTTC. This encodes CSVDRTSGYNEQFF.

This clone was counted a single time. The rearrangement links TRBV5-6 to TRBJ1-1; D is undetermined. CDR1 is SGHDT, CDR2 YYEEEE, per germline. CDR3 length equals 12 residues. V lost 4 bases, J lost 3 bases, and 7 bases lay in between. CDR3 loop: CASSQRDTEAFF. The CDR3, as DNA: TGTGCCAGCAGCCAGCGGGACACTGAAGCTTTCTTT.

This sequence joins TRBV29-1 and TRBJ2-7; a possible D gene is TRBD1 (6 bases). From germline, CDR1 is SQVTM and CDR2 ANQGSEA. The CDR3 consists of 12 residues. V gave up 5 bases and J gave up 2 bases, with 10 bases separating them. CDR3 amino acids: CSVRGDTYEQYF. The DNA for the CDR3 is TGCAGCGTTAGAGGGGACACCTACGAGCAGTACTTC.

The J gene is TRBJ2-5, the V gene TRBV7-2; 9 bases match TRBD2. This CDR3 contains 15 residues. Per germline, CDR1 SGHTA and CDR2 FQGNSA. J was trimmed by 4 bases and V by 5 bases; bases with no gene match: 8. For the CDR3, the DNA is TGTGCCAGCAGCGAGTTGGGCGGGAGGGGAGAGACCCAGTACTTC. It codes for CASSELGGRGETQYF. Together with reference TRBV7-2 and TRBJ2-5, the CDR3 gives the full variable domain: GAGVSQSPSNKVTEKGKDVELRCDPISGHTALYWYRQSLGQGLEFLIYFQGNSAPDKSGLPSDRFSAERTGGSVSTLTIQRTQQEDSAVYLCASSELGGRGETQYFGPGTRLLVL.

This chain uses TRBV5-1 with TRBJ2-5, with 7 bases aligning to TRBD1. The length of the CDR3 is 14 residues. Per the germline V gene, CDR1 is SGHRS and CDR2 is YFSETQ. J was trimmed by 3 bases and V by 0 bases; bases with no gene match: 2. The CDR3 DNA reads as TGCGCCAGCAGCTTGGCCGGACAGGAAGAGACCCAGTACTTC. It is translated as CASSLAGQEETQYF.

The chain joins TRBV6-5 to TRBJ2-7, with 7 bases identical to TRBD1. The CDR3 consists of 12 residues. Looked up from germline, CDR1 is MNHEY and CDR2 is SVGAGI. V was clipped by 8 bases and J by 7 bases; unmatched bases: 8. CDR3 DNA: TGTGCCAGCGGACAGGCCTCCTGGGAGCAGTACTTC. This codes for CASGQASWEQYF.

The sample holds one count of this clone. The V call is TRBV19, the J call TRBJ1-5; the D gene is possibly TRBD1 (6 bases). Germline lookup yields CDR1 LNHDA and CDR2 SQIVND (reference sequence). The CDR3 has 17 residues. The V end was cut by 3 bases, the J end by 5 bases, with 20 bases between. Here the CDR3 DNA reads TGTGCCAGTAGTATCGCTTTCGGGGGGCCGGAGGATCAGCCCCAGCATTTT. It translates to CASSIAFGGPEDQPQHF. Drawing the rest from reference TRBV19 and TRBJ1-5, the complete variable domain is DGGITQSPKYLFRKEGQNVTLSCEQNLNHDAMYWYRQDPGQGLRLIYYSQIVNDFQKGDIAEGYSVSREKKESFPLTVTSAQKNPTAFYLCASSIAFGGPEDQPQHFGDGTRLSIL.

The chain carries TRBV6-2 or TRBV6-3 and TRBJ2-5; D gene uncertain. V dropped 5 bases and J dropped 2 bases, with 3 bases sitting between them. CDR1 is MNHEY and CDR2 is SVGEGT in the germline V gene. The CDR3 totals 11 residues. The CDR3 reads CASSTQETQYF. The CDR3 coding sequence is TGTGCCAGCAGTACTCAAGAGACCCAGTACTTC.

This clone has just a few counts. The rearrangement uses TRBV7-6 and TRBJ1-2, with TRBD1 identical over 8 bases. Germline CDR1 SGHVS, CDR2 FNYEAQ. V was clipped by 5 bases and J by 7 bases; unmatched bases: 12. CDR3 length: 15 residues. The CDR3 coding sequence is TGTGCCAGCAGCCCCCAGACAGGGGAAGTTGGTGGCTACACCTTC. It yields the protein CASSPQTGEVGGYTF.

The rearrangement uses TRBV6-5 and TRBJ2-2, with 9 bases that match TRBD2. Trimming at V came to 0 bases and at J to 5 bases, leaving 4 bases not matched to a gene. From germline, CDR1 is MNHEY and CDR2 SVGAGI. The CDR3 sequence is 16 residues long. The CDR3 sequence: CASSYSPGLATGELFF. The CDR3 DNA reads TGTGCCAGCAGTTACTCTCCGGGACTAGCAACCGGGGAGCTGTTTTTT.

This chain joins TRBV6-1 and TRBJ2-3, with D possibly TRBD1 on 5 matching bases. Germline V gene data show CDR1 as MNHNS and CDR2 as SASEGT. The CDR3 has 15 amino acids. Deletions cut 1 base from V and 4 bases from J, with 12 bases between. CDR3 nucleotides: TGTGCCAGCAGTGAAGTTGCAGGGATGCCAGATACGCAGTATTTT. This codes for CASSEVAGMPDTQYF.

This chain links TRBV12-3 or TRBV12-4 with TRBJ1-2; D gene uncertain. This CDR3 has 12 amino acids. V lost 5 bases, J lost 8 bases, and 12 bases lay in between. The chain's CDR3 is CASSLGLRGYTF. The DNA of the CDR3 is TGTGCCAGCAGTCTCGGTTTGAGAGGCTACACCTTC.

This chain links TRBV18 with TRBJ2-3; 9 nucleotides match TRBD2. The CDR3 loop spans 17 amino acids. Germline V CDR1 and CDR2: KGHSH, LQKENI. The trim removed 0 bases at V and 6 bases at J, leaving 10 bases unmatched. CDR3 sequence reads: CASSPPGASGMSDTQYF. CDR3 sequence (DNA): TGTGCCAGCTCACCACCGGGGGCTAGCGGGATGTCCGATACGCAGTATTTT.

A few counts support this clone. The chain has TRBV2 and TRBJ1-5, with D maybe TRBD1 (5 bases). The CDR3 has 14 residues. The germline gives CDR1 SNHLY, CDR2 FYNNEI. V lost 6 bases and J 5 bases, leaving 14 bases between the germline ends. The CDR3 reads CASRDRDSYQPQHF. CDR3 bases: TGTGCCAGCAGGGACCGGGACTCCTATCAGCCCCAGCATTTT. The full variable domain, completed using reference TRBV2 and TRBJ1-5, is EPEVTQTPSHQVTQMGQEVILRCVPISNHLYFYWYRQILGQKVEFLVSFYNNEISEKSEIFDDQFSVERPDGSNFTLKIRSTKLEDSAMYFCASRDRDSYQPQHFGDGTRLSIL.